This TCR beta chain was recovered during a study of T cell responses to AZD1222 COVID-19 vaccine. Study-level findings and limits: Nearly half of the spike-specific TCRs reportedly recognize variant regions that carry no mutations.

On this clone itself: The antigen remains unidentified.

This CDR3 contains 16 residues. Germline CDR1 reads SGHDN; CDR2 reads FVKESK. J was trimmed by 6 bases and V by 4 bases; bases with no gene match: 11. Assay: immunoSEQ multiplex PCR; the TCRdb copy retains only in-frame clones and omits some. This table has 180,000 or so clones, approximately 90% appearing once. The sequence was collected from an adult who received the AZD1222 COVID-19 vaccine. The V and J genes are TRBV14 and TRBJ2-7, with 11 positions matching TRBD2. Sample: peripheral blood, taken 28 days after the second AZD1222 dose. The CDR3 loop reads CASSPDVGSGRAEQYF. CDR3 sequence (DNA): TGTGCCAGCAGCCCCGATGTGGGTAGCGGGAGGGCCGAGCAGTACTTC.